This is a list of T cell receptor beta chains from one sample in a study of cytomegalovirus exposure and HLA in healthy donors. Sequencing was performed with immunoSEQ multiplex PCR; in TCRdb, only in-frame clones are kept and a portion is missing. This table has 59,000 or so clones, roughly 87% appearing once. Sequencing was done on a sample of PBMCs. These receptors all come from a female donor in good health and CMV-seronegative. Both conserved end residues are part of each CDR3. The D gene is left open where the match is weak. A row's size may be missing; if present it is once, few, many or a size class.

v_call	clone_size	d_call	j_call	cdr3_nt	cdr3_aa
TRBV5-1	NA	TRBD2	TRBJ2-7	TGCGCCAGCAGCGAAGGACTAGGTCACTCCGAGCAGTACTTC	CASSEGLGHSEQYF
TRBV28	NA	NA	TRBJ2-7	TGTGCCAGCCAGGAGGGCTACGAGCAGTACTTC	CASQEGYEQYF
TRBV7-9	NA	TRBD1	TRBJ2-7	TGTGCCAGCAGCACGGGACAGGGGAACGAGCAGTACTTC	CASSTGQGNEQYF
TRBV7-2	once	TRBD2	TRBJ2-7	TGTGCCAGCAGCACCCAACTAGCGGGGGGCCACGAGCAGTACTTC	CASSTQLAGGHEQYF
TRBV25-1	NA	NA	TRBJ2-1	TGTGCCAGCAGTTATCGGGATACATCCTACAATGAGCAGTTCTTC	CASSYRDTSYNEQFF
TRBV10-3	NA	TRBD1	TRBJ2-7	TGTGCCATCAGGCAACAGGGGGCGTACGAGCAGTACTTC	CAIRQQGAYEQYF
TRBV7-2	NA	NA	TRBJ1-1	TGTGCCAGCAGCTACACCGGGACTGGGAACACTGAAGCTTTCTTT	CASSYTGTGNTEAFF
TRBV7-3	few	NA	TRBJ2-5	TGTGCCAGCAGCTCCTTGGCACAAGAGACCCAGTACTTC	CASSSLAQETQYF
TRBV6-8	NA	NA	TRBJ1-1	TGTGCCAGCAGTTACTCGAAAGGGCGGGCCACTGAAGCTTTCTTT	CASSYSKGRATEAFF
TRBV2	NA	TRBD1	TRBJ1-5	TGTGCCAGCAGGGGACAGACATATAGCAATCAGCCCCAGCATTTT	CASRGQTYSNQPQHF
TRBV5-1	NA	TRBD2	TRBJ2-2	TGCGCCAGCAGCTTTAGCGGGCACGCCGGGGAGCTGTTTTTT	CASSFSGHAGELFF
TRBV27	NA	TRBD2	TRBJ2-3	TGTGCCAGCAGTTTATCTAGCGGGCACACAGATACGCAGTATTTT	CASSLSSGHTDTQYF
TRBV6-5	NA	TRBD1	TRBJ2-7	TGTGCCACTACAGGGGTGAGGGAGCAGTACTTC	CATTGVREQYF
TRBV6-5	NA	NA	TRBJ2-7	TGTGCCAGCAGTTCAAATTCCTACGAGCAGTACTTC	CASSSNSYEQYF
TRBV2	NA	TRBD1	TRBJ1-2	TGTGCCAGCAAAACACAGGGGGTTTTCGATGGCTACACCTTC	CASKTQGVFDGYTF
TRBV18	NA	NA	TRBJ2-3	TGTGCCAGCTCGCACTTATCCGGGACAAGCACAGATACGCAGTATTTT	CASSHLSGTSTDTQYF